A selection of T cell receptor beta chains follows, all from one sample in a study of beta chain features in type 1 diabetes. The table came from immunoSEQ multiplex PCR; TCRdb's copy has only in-frame clones and leaves some out. The sample includes about 160,000 clones, 8% to 8.5% of them seen just once. Material for sequencing was central memory CD4+ T cells from blood. Receptors originate from a woman under 30 with type 1 diabetes. Each CDR3 is given without its conserved first and last residue. Each record gives: clone size, V gene, D gene, J gene, CDR3 protein. A D gene is named only where the DNA matches it firmly. Clone size is stated in some rows and not others, as once, few, many or a class when expanded.

-	TRBV4-3	TRBD2	TRBJ2-7	ASSQGPTAGGYEQY
few	TRBV6-6	TRBD1	TRBJ2-7	ASSGTGEGTLYEQY
few	TRBV7-2	TRBD2	TRBJ2-3	ASSFSGGPSTDTQY
-	TRBV2	TRBD2	TRBJ2-1	ASSKYSGGADEQF
-	TRBV27	-	TRBJ2-7	ASSFYGSYEQY
-	TRBV27	TRBD2	TRBJ2-1	ASSSGLVGSYNEQF
-	TRBV7-6	TRBD2	TRBJ2-5	ASSLGLAGAQETQY
few	TRBV7-2	-	TRBJ1-2	ASSFAATDEGGYT
few	TRBV11-1	TRBD1	TRBJ2-1	ASTLRDREAHNEQF
few	TRBV18	-	TRBJ2-5	ASSPPYREETQY
-	TRBV28	TRBD1	TRBJ2-7	ATSRPGQGLIEQY
few	TRBV14	TRBD1	TRBJ1-3	ASSHWTGRNTIY
once	TRBV19	TRBD2	TRBJ2-1	ASPQVGLIFFNEQF
few	TRBV30	-	TRBJ2-2	AWARTGELF
few	TRBV28	-	TRBJ2-7	ASSLITYEQY
few	TRBV6-5	TRBD1	TRBJ1-5	ASSWDSTGNQPQH
few	TRBV25-1	TRBD1	TRBJ2-7	ASSRQGAGYEQY
few	TRBV7-6	-	TRBJ1-1	ASSAREDTEAF
-	TRBV4-1	-	TRBJ2-1	ASSQKLGGGLSAKDEQF
few	TRBV28	TRBD2	TRBJ2-2	ASWGGTGELF
few	TRBV14	-	TRBJ2-1	ASSQDPTVSGVGYNEQF
few	TRBV10-3	-	TRBJ1-5	AISGGGNQPQH
-	TRBV30	-	TRBJ1-3	AWSLSSGNTIY
-	TRBV2	-	TRBJ1-1	ASSEWAGLEAF